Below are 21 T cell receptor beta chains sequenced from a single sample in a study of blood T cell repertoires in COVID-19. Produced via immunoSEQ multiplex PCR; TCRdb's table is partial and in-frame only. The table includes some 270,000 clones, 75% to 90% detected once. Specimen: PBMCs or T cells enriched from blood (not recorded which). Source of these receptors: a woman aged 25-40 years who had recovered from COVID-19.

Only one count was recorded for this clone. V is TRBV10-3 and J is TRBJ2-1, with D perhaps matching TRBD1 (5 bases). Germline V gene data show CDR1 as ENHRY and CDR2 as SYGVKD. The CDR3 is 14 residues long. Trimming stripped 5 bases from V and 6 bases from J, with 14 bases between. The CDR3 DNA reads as TGTGCCATCAGTACAGGTCAGAATCTCAATGAGCAGTTCTTC. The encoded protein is CAISTGQNLNEQFF.

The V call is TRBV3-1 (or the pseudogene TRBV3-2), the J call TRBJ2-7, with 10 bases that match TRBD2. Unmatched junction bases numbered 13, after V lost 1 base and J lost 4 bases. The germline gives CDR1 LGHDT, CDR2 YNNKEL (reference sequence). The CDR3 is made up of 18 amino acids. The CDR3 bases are TGTGCCAGCAGCCAAGCGGCTAGCGGGGGATCTTTTGGTTACGAGCAGTACTTC. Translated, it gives CASSQAASGGSFGYEQYF.

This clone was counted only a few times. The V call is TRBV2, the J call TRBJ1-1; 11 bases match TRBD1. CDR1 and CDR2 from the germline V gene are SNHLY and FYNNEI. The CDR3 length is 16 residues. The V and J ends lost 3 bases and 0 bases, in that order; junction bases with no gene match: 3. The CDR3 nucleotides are TGTGCCAGCAGTGAGGACAGGGGGCCCCTGAACACTGAAGCTTTCTTT. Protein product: CASSEDRGPLNTEAFF.

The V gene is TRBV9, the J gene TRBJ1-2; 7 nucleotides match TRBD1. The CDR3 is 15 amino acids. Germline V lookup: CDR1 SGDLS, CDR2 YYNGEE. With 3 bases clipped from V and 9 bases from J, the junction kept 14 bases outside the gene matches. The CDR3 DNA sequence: TGTGCCAGCAGCGCCGGGGACAGCCTCGCCGCTAGCTACACCTTC. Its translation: CASSAGDSLAASYTF.

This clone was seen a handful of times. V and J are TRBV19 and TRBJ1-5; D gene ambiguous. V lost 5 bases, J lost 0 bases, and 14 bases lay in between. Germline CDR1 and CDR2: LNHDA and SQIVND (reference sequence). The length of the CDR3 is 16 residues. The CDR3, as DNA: TGTGCCAGTAGTCCCGATGGCAGGTTTAGCAATCAGCCCCAGCATTTT. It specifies CASSPDGRFSNQPQHF.

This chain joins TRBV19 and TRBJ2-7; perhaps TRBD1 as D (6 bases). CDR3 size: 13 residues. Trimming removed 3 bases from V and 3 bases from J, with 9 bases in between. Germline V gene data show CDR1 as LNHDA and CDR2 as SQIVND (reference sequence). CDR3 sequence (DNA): TGTGCCAGTAGTATGCAACAGGGCTACGAGCAGTACTTC. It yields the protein CASSMQQGYEQYF.

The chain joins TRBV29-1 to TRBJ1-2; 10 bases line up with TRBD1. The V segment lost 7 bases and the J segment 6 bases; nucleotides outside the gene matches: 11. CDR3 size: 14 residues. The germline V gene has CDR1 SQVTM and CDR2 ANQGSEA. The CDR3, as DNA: TGCAGCGCTACCGGGACAGGGGTGTTGGATGGCTACACCTTC. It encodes CSATGTGVLDGYTF.

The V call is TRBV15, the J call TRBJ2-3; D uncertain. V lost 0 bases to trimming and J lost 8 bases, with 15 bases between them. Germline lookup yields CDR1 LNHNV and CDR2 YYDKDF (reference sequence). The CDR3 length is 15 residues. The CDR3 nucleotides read TGTGCCACCAGCAGAGATCTTGTCTCTTTGAGTACGCAGTATTTT. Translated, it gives CATSRDLVSLSTQYF. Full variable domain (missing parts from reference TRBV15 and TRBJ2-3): DAMVIQNPRYQVTQFGKPVTLSCSQTLNHNVMYWYQQKSSQAPKLLFHYYDKDFNNEADTPDNFQSRRPNTSFCFLDIRSPGLGDTAMYLCATSRDLVSLSTQYFGPGTRLTVL.

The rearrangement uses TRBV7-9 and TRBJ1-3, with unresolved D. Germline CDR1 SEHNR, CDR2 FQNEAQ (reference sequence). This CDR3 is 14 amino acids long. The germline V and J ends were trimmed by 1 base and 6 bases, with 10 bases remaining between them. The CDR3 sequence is CASSLGLSENTIYF. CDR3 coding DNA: TGTGCCAGCAGCTTAGGACTTAGTGAAAACACCATATATTTT.

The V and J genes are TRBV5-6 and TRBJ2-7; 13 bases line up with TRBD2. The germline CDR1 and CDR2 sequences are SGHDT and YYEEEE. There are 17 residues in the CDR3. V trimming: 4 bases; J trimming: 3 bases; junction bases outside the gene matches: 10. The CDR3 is CASSTRLAGGRSYEQYF. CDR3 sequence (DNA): TGTGCCAGCAGCACCCGACTAGCGGGAGGCCGAAGCTACGAGCAGTACTTC.

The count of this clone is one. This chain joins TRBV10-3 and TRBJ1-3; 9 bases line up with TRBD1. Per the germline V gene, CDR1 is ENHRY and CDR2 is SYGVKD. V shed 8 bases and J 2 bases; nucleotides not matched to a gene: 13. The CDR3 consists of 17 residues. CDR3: CAIGVPGQGPAGNTIYF. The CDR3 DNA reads TGTGCCATCGGGGTCCCGGGACAGGGACCGGCTGGAAACACCATATATTTT.

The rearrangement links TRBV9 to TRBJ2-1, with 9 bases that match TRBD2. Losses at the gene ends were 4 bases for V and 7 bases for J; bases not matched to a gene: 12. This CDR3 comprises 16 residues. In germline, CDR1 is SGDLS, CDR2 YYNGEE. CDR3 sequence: CASSPWAGGPGNEQFF. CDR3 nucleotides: TGTGCCAGCAGCCCGTGGGCGGGGGGGCCCGGTAATGAGCAGTTCTTC.

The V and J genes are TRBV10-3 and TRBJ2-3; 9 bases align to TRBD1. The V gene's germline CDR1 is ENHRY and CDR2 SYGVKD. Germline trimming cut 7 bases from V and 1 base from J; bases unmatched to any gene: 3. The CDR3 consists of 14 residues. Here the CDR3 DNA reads TGTGCCATCACCAGACAGGGGGGCACAGATACGCAGTATTTT. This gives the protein CAITRQGGTDTQYF.

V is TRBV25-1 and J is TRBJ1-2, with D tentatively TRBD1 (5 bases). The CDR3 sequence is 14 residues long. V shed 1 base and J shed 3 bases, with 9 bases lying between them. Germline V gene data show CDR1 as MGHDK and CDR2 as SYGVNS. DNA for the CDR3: TGTGCCAGCAGTGAATTTACGGGGGACTATGGCTACACCTTC. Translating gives CASSEFTGDYGYTF.

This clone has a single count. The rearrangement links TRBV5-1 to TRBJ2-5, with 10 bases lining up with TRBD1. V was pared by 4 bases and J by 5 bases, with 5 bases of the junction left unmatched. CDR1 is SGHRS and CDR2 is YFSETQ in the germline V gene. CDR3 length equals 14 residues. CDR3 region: CASSLGQGRETQYF. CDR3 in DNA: TGCGCCAGCAGCCTGGGACAGGGGAGGGAGACCCAGTACTTC.

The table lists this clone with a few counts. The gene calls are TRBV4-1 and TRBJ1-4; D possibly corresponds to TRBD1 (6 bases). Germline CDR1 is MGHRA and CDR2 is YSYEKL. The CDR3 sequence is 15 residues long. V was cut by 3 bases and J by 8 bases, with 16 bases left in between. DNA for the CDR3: TGCGCCAGCAGCCACATAGACAGGCTATCCGAAAAACTGTTTTTT. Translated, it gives CASSHIDRLSEKLFF.

CDR3 coding DNA: TGTGCCAGCAGCCCCTCTGGGGGGGACACTGAAGCTTTCTTT. Amino acids: CASSPSGGDTEAFF. The chain has TRBV7-3 and TRBJ1-1; a possible D gene is TRBD1 (5 bases). Germline CDR1 reads SGHTA; CDR2 reads FQGTGA. CDR3 size: 14 residues. V dropped 5 bases and J dropped 3 bases, with 13 bases sitting between them.

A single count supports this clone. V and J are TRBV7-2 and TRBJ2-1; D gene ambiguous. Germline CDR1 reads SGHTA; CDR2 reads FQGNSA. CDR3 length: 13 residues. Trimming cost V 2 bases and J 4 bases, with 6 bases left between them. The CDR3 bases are TGTGCCAGCAGCTTATCCAGGTACAATGAGCAGTTCTTC. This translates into CASSLSRYNEQFF.

The CDR3 bases are TGTGCCAGCAGCTTCAGGGGGCACGAGCAGTACTTC. Its translation is CASSFRGHEQYF. The J gene is TRBJ2-7, the V gene TRBV13; TRBD1 matches 8 bases. Trimming at V came to 3 bases and at J to 5 bases, leaving 0 bases not matched to a gene. In germline, CDR1 is PRHDT, CDR2 FYEKMQ (reference sequence). The CDR3 totals 12 residues.

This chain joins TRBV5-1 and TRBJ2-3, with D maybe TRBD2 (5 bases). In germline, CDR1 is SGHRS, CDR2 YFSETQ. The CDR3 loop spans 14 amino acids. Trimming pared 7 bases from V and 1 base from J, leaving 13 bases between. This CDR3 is CASGLLFGTDTQYF. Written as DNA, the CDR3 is TGCGCCAGCGGACTCCTTTTTGGCACAGATACGCAGTATTTT.

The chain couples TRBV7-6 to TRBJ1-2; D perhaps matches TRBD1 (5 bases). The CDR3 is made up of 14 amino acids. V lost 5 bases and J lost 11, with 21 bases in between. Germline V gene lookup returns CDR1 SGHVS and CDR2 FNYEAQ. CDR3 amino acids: CASSITGAPGAYTF. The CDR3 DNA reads TGTGCCAGCAGCATCACCGGTGCCCCTGGGGCGTACACCTTC. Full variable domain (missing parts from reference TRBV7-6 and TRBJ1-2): GAGVSQSPRYKVTKRGQDVALRCDPISGHVSLYWYRQALGQGPEFLTYFNYEAQQDKSGLPNDRFSAERPEGSISTLTIQRTEQRDSAMYRCASSITGAPGAYTFGSGTRLTVV.